This T cell receptor beta chain was recorded in a study of vaccination and CD4 T cells after COVID-19. The V gene's germline CDR1 is SEHNR and CDR2 FQNEAQ (reference sequence). This CDR3 is built from 14 residues. Trimming removed 1 base at V and 2 bases at J, with 7 bases between. Findings and limits, study-wide: In convalescent patients, a median around 86% of reactive clones appeared only post-vaccination. Spike mono-reactivity applied to 304 of 307 vaccine-specific clones detected in convalescent patients.

TCRdb itself ran the PCR reads through MiXCR, one entry per CDR3 protein. Among about 33,000 distinct CDR3 sequences listed, more than 30% were seen once. This clonotype appeared a few times. Its antigen remains unknown. Sample time point: late sampling 161 to 241 days after vaccination in three convalescent patients. The rearrangement uses TRBV7-9 and TRBJ2-3; a possible D gene is TRBD1 (5 bases). The receptor comes from a human donor who had recovered from COVID-19. This sample comprised CD4+ T cells from blood, obtained about 7 months after SARS-CoV-2 vaccination. The CDR3 sequence is CASSLDRSTDTQYF. Written as DNA, the CDR3 is TGTGCCAGCAGCTTAGACAGGTCCACAGATACGCAGTATTTT. Together with reference TRBV7-9 and TRBJ2-3, the CDR3 gives the full variable domain: DTGVSQNPRHKITKRGQNVTFRCDPISEHNRLYWYRQTLGQGPEFLTYFQNEAQLEKSRLLSDRFSAERPKGSFSTLEIQRTEQGDSAMYLCASSLDRSTDTQYFGPGTRLTVL.